The entry that follows covers one TCR beta chain sequence. Its target is not known. At the DNA level, this CDR3 is encoded by other sequences in the same sample as well. These data belong to a study of cytomegalovirus exposure and HLA in healthy donors. Notes on the study in general: Later on, an analysis tied 15,000 to 20,000 TCR beta sequences to HLA alleles at 0.05 false discovery rate. There were several of the most significant clusters that appeared linked to common viral pathogens in a later analysis. Later on, an analysis showed TCR association rates differing by HLA locus, with DRB1 the most and HLA-C the fewest. TRBV6-2, TRBV6-3 and some other V segments were unresolvable in 87-base-pair reads.

The study ran its PCR with 60 Vbeta and 13 Jbeta primers. Measured with immunoSEQ multiplex PCR; TCRdb has only the in-frame clones, and not every one. The table lists about 160,000 clones, over 75% of them singletons, with approximately 2% in the top ten. Germline V CDR1 and CDR2: SEHNR, FQNEAQ (reference sequence). The CDR3 contains 13 residues. Trimming left V 3 bases short and J 1 base short, with 6 bases between. This sequence joins TRBV7-9 and TRBJ1-1; perhaps TRBD1 as D (5 bases). The origin of this receptor is a human donor in good health. Source material: PBMCs. CDR3 nucleotide sequence: TGTGCCAGCAGCTTCGGGGGGAACACTGAAGCTTTCTTT. It codes for CASSFGGNTEAFF.